A selection of T cell receptor beta chains follows, all from one sample in a study of tumor-infiltrating lymphocytes in primary liver carcinoma. TCRdb processed the multiplex PCR reads anew with MiXCR; each CDR3 protein has one entry. The table shows approximately 300,000 distinct CDR3 sequences, with about 62% occurring only once. Sample: peripheral blood. The origin of the receptors is a man in his forties or fifties with primary liver carcinoma and hepatitis B virus infection. CDR3s include the opening cysteine and the closing phenylalanine or tryptophan. Fields, in order: V gene, J gene, clone size, D gene, CDR3 DNA, CDR3 protein. The D gene is left open where the match is weak. Only some rows state a clone size, as once, few, many or a class for expanded clones.

v_call: TRBV4-1
j_call: TRBJ2-5
clone_size: -
d_call: -
cdr3_nt: TGCGCCAGCAGCCAATATATAGCGGAGGAAGAGACCCAGTATTTC
cdr3_aa: CASSQYIAEEETQYF

v_call: TRBV6-1
j_call: TRBJ2-2
clone_size: many
d_call: -
cdr3_nt: TGTGCCAGCAGTGTCTCAGGACAAGCCACCGGGGAGCTGTTTTTT
cdr3_aa: CASSVSGQATGELFF

v_call: TRBV24-1
j_call: TRBJ2-5
clone_size: few
d_call: -
cdr3_nt: TGTGCCACCCAAGACACGGCAGAGACCCAGTACTTC
cdr3_aa: CATQDTAETQYF

v_call: TRBV28
j_call: TRBJ2-1
clone_size: few
d_call: -
cdr3_nt: TGTGCCAGCGATCGGCAGGACCCGAGGTATGAGCAGTTCTTC
cdr3_aa: CASDRQDPRYEQFF

v_call: TRBV28
j_call: TRBJ1-1
clone_size: few
d_call: -
cdr3_nt: TGTGCCAGCAGTCCCCCTGACAGGAACACTGAGGCTTTCTTT
cdr3_aa: CASSPPDRNTEAFF

v_call: TRBV4-3
j_call: TRBJ2-1
clone_size: many
d_call: TRBD2
cdr3_nt: TGCGCCAGCAGCCAAGACCTAGCGGGAGGGCCGTACAATGAGCAGTTCTTC
cdr3_aa: CASSQDLAGGPYNEQFF

v_call: TRBV29-1
j_call: TRBJ2-2
clone_size: many
d_call: TRBD1
cdr3_nt: TGCAGCGTTGGGACAGGAATCACCGGGGAGCTGTTTTTT
cdr3_aa: CSVGTGITGELFF

v_call: TRBV6-6
j_call: TRBJ1-1
clone_size: -
d_call: -
cdr3_nt: TGTGTCAGCACTCCCGCTTCAGGACTAACTGAAGCTTTCTTT
cdr3_aa: CVSTPASGLTEAFF

v_call: TRBV5-1
j_call: TRBJ2-1
clone_size: -
d_call: TRBD2
cdr3_nt: TGCGCCAGCAGCGGCGGGGGTCTTGTCCATGAGCAGTTCTTC
cdr3_aa: CASSGGGLVHEQFF

v_call: TRBV7-8
j_call: TRBJ2-7
clone_size: -
d_call: TRBD2
cdr3_nt: TGTGCCAGCAGCTTTACTAGCGCGCACGAGCAGTACTTC
cdr3_aa: CASSFTSAHEQYF

v_call: TRBV11-3
j_call: TRBJ2-2
clone_size: -
d_call: -
cdr3_nt: TGTGCCAGCAGCTTTACAGGGATTGCCGGGGAGATGTTTTTT
cdr3_aa: CASSFTGIAGEMFF

v_call: TRBV18
j_call: TRBJ2-7
clone_size: -
d_call: -
cdr3_nt: TGTGCAAGCTCACCACAGGAACGGGTTGGGTTGAACGAGCAGTACTTC
cdr3_aa: CASSPQERVGLNEQYF

v_call: TRBV11-2
j_call: TRBJ2-1
clone_size: -
d_call: TRBD2
cdr3_nt: TGTGCCAGCAGCCCCCAGCGGGAGGGGTTGGGTGAGCAGTTCTTT
cdr3_aa: CASSPQREGLGEQFF

v_call: TRBV4-1
j_call: TRBJ2-1
clone_size: -
d_call: TRBD1
cdr3_nt: TGCGCCAGCAGCTCTCCCCCGAGACAGGGGGCCCTATACAATGAGCAGTTCTTC
cdr3_aa: CASSSPPRQGALYNEQFF

v_call: TRBV30
j_call: TRBJ2-1
clone_size: many
d_call: TRBD2
cdr3_nt: TGTGCCTGGAGTTTGGTAGCGGGAGAAGATGAGCAGTTCTTC
cdr3_aa: CAWSLVAGEDEQFF

v_call: TRBV12-3/TRBV12-4
j_call: TRBJ1-1
clone_size: -
d_call: -
cdr3_nt: TGTACCAGCAACTCGGGCGACAGCCACACTGAAGCTTTCTTT
cdr3_aa: CTSNSGDSHTEAFF

v_call: TRBV24-1
j_call: TRBJ2-1
clone_size: -
d_call: -
cdr3_nt: TGTGCCACCCGCGCAGGGATATCCTCAGGCAATGAGCAGTTCTTC
cdr3_aa: CATRAGISSGNEQFF

v_call: TRBV20-1
j_call: TRBJ2-4
clone_size: -
d_call: -
cdr3_nt: TGCAGTGCTCCTCGCTATGAGACGGGAAACATTCAGTACTTC
cdr3_aa: CSAPRYETGNIQYF

v_call: TRBV19
j_call: TRBJ1-2
clone_size: once
d_call: TRBD1
cdr3_nt: TGTGCCAGTAGTATAGAGGGGACAGAACTCTATGGCTACACCTTC
cdr3_aa: CASSIEGTELYGYTF

v_call: TRBV11-1
j_call: TRBJ2-1
clone_size: -
d_call: TRBD2
cdr3_nt: TGTGCCAGCAACTCCCTAGCGGGAGCGTACAATGAGCAGTTCTTC
cdr3_aa: CASNSLAGAYNEQFF

v_call: TRBV12-3/TRBV12-4
j_call: TRBJ2-5
clone_size: few
d_call: -
cdr3_nt: TGTGCCAGCACCCCCGTTGGGAAAGAGACCCAGTACTTC
cdr3_aa: CASTPVGKETQYF

v_call: TRBV5-5
j_call: TRBJ2-5
clone_size: many
d_call: -
cdr3_nt: TGTGCCAGCAGCCCCGGCCAGTACCAAGAGACCCAGTACTTC
cdr3_aa: CASSPGQYQETQYF

v_call: TRBV11-1
j_call: TRBJ2-5
clone_size: -
d_call: TRBD1
cdr3_nt: TGTGCGAGCAGACAAGGACAGGGGGTAATTCAAGAGACCCAGTACTTC
cdr3_aa: CASRQGQGVIQETQYF

v_call: TRBV5-4
j_call: TRBJ2-1
clone_size: many
d_call: TRBD2
cdr3_nt: TGTGCCAGCAGCTCGGGAGGGGCGGGTGAGCAGTTCTTC
cdr3_aa: CASSSGGAGEQFF

v_call: TRBV6-2/TRBV6-3
j_call: TRBJ2-2
clone_size: -
d_call: -
cdr3_nt: TGTGTCAGCCTGGACCTTAGCGGCCCGAACACCGGGGAGCTGTTTTTT
cdr3_aa: CVSLDLSGPNTGELFF

v_call: TRBV12-3/TRBV12-4
j_call: TRBJ2-1
clone_size: -
d_call: TRBD2
cdr3_nt: TGTGCCAGCACCCTATCTCCCCGACTAGCGGGAGGACGGGGTTACAATGAGCAGTTCTTC
cdr3_aa: CASTLSPRLAGGRGYNEQFF

v_call: TRBV6-1
j_call: TRBJ2-1
clone_size: many
d_call: -
cdr3_nt: TGTGCCAGCTCCCGATCGGCCCCCTCCTACAATGAGCAGTTCTTC
cdr3_aa: CASSRSAPSYNEQFF

v_call: TRBV4-1
j_call: TRBJ2-1
clone_size: many
d_call: -
cdr3_nt: TGCGCCAGCAGCCGCGGTAGGGCAGGGAATGAGCAGTTCTTC
cdr3_aa: CASSRGRAGNEQFF

v_call: TRBV5-1
j_call: TRBJ2-7
clone_size: -
d_call: -
cdr3_nt: TGCGCCAGCAGCCCAGGACAGCCCCACGAGCAGTACTTC
cdr3_aa: CASSPGQPHEQYF